The sequence of this T cell receptor beta chain was determined in a study of molecular identifiers for immune sequencing clone quantification. Overall study: In replicates, RNA from around 20,000 or 100,000 naive CD8 cells was divided five ways and four parts were sequenced.

A few counts support this clonotype. Naive CD8 T cells, phenotype CD8+CD4-CCR7+CD45RA+, were sorted. TCRdb called the PCR reads again in MiXCR, with one record for every CDR3 protein. This table has approximately 550,000 distinct CDR3 sequences, 25% appearing once. This sequence originates from a human donor in good health. Some libraries in this study had Jurkat cell RNA spiked in. The specimen sequenced was naive CD8+ T cells from blood, with Jurkat cell RNA spiked in. Subset noted: FACS-sorted CD8+CD4-CCR7+CD45RA+ naive T cells.

The CDR3, as DNA: TGTGCCAGCAGTTCCGCGACTAGCATCCCAGATACGCAGTATTTT. Translating it yields CASSSATSIPDTQYF. V and J are TRBV12-3 or TRBV12-4 and TRBJ2-3; 7 bases align to TRBD2. Trimming removed 4 bases from V and 4 bases from J; junction bases left unmatched: 8. This CDR3 comprises 15 residues.